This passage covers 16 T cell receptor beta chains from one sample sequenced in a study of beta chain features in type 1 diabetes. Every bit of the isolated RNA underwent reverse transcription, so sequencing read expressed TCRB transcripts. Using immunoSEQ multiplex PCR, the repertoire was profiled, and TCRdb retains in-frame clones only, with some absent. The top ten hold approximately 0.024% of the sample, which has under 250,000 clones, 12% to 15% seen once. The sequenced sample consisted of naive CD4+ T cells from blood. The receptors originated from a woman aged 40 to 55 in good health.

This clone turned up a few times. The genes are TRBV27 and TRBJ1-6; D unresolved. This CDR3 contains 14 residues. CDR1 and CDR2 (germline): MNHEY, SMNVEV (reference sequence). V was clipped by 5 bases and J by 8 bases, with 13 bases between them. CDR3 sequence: CASSLIPVDSPLHF. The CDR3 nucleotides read TGTGCCAGCAGTCTAATCCCGGTTGATTCACCCCTCCACTTT.

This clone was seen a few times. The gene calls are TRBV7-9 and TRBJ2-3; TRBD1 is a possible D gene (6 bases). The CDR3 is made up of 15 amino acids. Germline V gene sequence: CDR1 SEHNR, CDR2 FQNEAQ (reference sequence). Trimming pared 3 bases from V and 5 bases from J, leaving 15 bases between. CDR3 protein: CASSFQGRFGDTQYF. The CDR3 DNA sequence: TGTGCCAGCAGCTTTCAGGGGCGGTTTGGAGATACGCAGTATTTT.

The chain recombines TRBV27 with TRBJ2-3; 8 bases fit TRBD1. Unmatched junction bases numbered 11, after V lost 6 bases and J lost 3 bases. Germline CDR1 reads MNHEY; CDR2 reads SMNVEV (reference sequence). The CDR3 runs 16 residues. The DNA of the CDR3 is TGTGCCAGCAGCTTCCTAGGACAGGGTATAACAGATACGCAGTATTTT. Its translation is CASSFLGQGITDTQYF.

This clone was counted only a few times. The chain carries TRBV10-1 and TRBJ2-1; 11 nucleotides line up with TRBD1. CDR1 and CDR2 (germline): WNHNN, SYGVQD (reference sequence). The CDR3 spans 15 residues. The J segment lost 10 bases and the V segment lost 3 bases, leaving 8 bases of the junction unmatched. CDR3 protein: CASSEGTGGLGEQFF. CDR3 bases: TGCGCCAGCAGTGAAGGGACAGGGGGGCTCGGAGAGCAGTTCTTC.

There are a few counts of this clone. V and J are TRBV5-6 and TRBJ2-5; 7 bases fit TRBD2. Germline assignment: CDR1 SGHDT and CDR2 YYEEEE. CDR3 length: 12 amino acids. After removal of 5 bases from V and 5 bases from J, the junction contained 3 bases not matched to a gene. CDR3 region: CASRWGGETQYF. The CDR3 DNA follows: TGTGCCAGCAGATGGGGGGGTGAGACCCAGTACTTC.

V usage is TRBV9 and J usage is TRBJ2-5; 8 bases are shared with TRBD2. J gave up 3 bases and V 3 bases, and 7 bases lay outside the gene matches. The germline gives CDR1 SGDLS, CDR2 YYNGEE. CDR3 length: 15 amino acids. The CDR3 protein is CASSEVAGREETQYF. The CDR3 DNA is TGTGCCAGCAGCGAAGTAGCGGGGAGGGAAGAGACCCAGTACTTC. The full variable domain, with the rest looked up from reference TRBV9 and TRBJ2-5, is DSGVTQTPKHLITATGQRVTLRCSPRSGDLSVYWYQQSLDQGLQFLIQYYNGEERAKGNILERFSAQQFPDLHSELNLSSLELGDSALYFCASSEVAGREETQYFGPGTRLLVL.

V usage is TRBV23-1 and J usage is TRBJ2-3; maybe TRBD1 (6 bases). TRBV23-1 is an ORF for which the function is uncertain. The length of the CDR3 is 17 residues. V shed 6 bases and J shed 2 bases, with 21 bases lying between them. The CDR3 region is CASRGMNRARATDTQYF. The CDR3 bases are TGCGCCAGCAGGGGGATGAACAGGGCGCGGGCCACAGATACGCAGTATTTT.

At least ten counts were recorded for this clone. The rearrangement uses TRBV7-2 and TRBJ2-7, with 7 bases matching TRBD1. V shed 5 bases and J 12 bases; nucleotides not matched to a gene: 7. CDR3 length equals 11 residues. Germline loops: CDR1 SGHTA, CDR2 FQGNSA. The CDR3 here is CASSVDRVLYF. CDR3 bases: TGTGCCAGCAGCGTAGACAGGGTCCTGTACTTC.

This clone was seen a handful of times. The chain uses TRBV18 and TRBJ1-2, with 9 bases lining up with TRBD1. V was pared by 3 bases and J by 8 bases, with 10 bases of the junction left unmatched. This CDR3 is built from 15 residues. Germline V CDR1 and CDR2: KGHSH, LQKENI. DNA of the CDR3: TGTGCCAGCTCACCGTCAGACAGGGGGTCGGGCGGCTACACCTTC. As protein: CASSPSDRGSGGYTF.

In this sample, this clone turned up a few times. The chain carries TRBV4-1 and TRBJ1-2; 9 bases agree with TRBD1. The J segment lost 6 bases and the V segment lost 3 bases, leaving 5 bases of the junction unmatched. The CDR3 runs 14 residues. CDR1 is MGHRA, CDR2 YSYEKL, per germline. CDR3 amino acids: CASSHPDRGHGYTF. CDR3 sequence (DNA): TGCGCCAGCAGCCACCCGGACAGGGGACATGGCTACACCTTC.

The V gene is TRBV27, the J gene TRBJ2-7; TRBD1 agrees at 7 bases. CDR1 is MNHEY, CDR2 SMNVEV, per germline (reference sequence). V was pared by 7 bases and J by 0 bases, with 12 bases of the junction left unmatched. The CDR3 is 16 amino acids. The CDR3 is CASTPLPRGSSYEQYF. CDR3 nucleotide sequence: TGTGCCAGCACCCCCCTACCCAGGGGGAGCTCCTACGAGCAGTACTTC.

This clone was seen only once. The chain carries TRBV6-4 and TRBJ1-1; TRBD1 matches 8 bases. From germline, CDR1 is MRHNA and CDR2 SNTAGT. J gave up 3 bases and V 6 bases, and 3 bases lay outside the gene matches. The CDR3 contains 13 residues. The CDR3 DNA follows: TGTGCCAGCAGCCTGACAGGGGACACTGAAGCTTTCTTT. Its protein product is CASSLTGDTEAFF.

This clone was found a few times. The CDR3 region has the DNA TGTGCCAGCAGCTCACTAGCGGGGGGTCCAACGCAGTATTTT. This codes for CASSSLAGGPTQYF. The genes are TRBV7-8 and TRBJ2-3; TRBD2 agrees at 12 bases. This CDR3 contains 14 residues. J was trimmed by 9 bases and V by 4 bases; bases with no gene match: 5. CDR1 is SGHVS, CDR2 FQNEAQ, per germline.

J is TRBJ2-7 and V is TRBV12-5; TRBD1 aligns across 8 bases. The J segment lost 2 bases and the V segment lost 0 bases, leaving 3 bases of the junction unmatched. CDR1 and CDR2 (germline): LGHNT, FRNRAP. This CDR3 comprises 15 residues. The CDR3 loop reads CASGLVPDRAYEQYF. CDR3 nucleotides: TGTGCTAGTGGTTTGGTCCCGGACAGGGCCTACGAGCAGTACTTC.

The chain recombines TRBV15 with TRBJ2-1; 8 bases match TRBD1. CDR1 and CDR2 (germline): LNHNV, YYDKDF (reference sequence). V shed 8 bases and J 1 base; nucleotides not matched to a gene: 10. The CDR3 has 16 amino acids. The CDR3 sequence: CATSERQGRSYNEQFF. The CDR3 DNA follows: TGTGCCACCTCCGAGAGACAGGGGAGGTCCTACAATGAGCAGTTCTTC.

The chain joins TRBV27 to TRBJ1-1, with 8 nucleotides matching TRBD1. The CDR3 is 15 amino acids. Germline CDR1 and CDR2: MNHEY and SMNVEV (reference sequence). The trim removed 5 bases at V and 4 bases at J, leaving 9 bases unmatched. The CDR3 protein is CASSPRQGRSTEAFF. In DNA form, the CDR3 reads TGTGCCAGCAGTCCTCGACAGGGGAGGAGCACTGAAGCTTTCTTT.